This is a list of T cell receptor beta chains from one sample in a study of T cell responses to AZD1222 COVID-19 vaccine. The method was immunoSEQ multiplex PCR; TCRdb's version includes in-frame clones alone and lacks a portion of them. Seen here are under 150,000 clones, around 90% observed once, and the top ten hold around 2.5%. Material: peripheral blood, obtained 28 days after the second AZD1222 dose. These TCRs come from an adult who received the AZD1222 COVID-19 vaccine. Each CDR3 is given with its conserved first and last residue. D genes are given only for firm matches. Some rows mark clone size as missing; the rest say once, few, many or name a class of expanded clone.

clone size: -; D gene: -; J gene: TRBJ1-1; V gene: TRBV9; CDR3 protein: CASSVDIQRNTEAFF; CDR3 DNA: TGTGCCAGCAGCGTAGATATTCAAAGGAACACTGAAGCTTTCTTT
clone size: -; D gene: TRBD1; J gene: TRBJ1-2; V gene: TRBV6-5; CDR3 protein: CASGSTGDARGYTF; CDR3 DNA: TGTGCCAGCGGCTCGACAGGGGACGCGCGGGGCTACACCTTC
clone size: -; D gene: -; J gene: TRBJ1-1; V gene: TRBV18; CDR3 protein: CASSRELGARTEAFF; CDR3 DNA: TGTGCCAGCTCACGGGAGTTAGGGGCGCGTACTGAAGCTTTCTTT
clone size: -; D gene: -; J gene: TRBJ1-3; V gene: TRBV3-1/TRBV3-2; CDR3 protein: CASNSGLGNTIYF; CDR3 DNA: TGTGCCAGCAACTCGGGGTTAGGAAACACCATATATTTT
clone size: -; D gene: -; J gene: TRBJ1-5; V gene: TRBV6-4; CDR3 protein: CASTRQQRPYSNQPQHF; CDR3 DNA: TGTGCCAGCACGAGACAGCAGCGGCCTTATAGCAATCAGCCCCAGCATTTT
clone size: -; D gene: -; J gene: TRBJ1-2; V gene: TRBV5-1; CDR3 protein: CASSLDSNYGYTF; CDR3 DNA: TGCGCCAGCAGCTTGGACAGCAACTATGGCTACACCTTC
clone size: -; D gene: TRBD2; J gene: TRBJ2-1; V gene: TRBV5-1; CDR3 protein: CASSIRTSGSYNEQFF; CDR3 DNA: TGCGCCAGCAGCATCAGGACTAGCGGCTCCTACAATGAGCAGTTCTTC
clone size: -; D gene: TRBD1; J gene: TRBJ1-2; V gene: TRBV5-6; CDR3 protein: CASRSQGAFGYTF; CDR3 DNA: TGTGCCAGCAGATCTCAGGGGGCCTTTGGCTACACCTTC
clone size: once; D gene: -; J gene: TRBJ1-5; V gene: TRBV28; CDR3 protein: CAIRDSNQPQHF; CDR3 DNA: TGTGCCATCAGAGATAGCAATCAGCCCCAGCATTTT
clone size: -; D gene: -; J gene: TRBJ1-4; V gene: TRBV9; CDR3 protein: CASSAALGFNEKLFF; CDR3 DNA: TGTGCCAGCAGCGCAGCATTGGGGTTTAATGAAAAACTGTTTTTT
clone size: -; D gene: TRBD2; J gene: TRBJ2-3; V gene: TRBV5-4; CDR3 protein: CASSSKRGGPDTQYF; CDR3 DNA: TGTGCCAGCAGCTCAAAGCGGGGGGGACCAGATACGCAGTATTTT
clone size: -; D gene: -; J gene: TRBJ2-2; V gene: TRBV24-1; CDR3 protein: CATRGRDHTGELFF; CDR3 DNA: TGTGCCACCAGGGGTCGGGACCACACCGGGGAGCTGTTTTTT
clone size: -; D gene: TRBD1; J gene: TRBJ1-5; V gene: TRBV27; CDR3 protein: CASRLQGAQNQPQHF; CDR3 DNA: TGTGCCAGCAGGCTTCAGGGGGCCCAAAATCAGCCCCAGCATTTT
clone size: -; D gene: TRBD1; J gene: TRBJ2-5; V gene: TRBV5-1; CDR3 protein: CASSKNPGQLQETQYF; CDR3 DNA: TGCGCCAGCAGTAAGAATCCGGGACAGCTTCAAGAGACCCAGTACTTC
clone size: -; D gene: TRBD1; J gene: TRBJ1-6; V gene: TRBV5-6; CDR3 protein: CASSTTGTELNSPLHF; CDR3 DNA: TGTGCCAGCAGCACAACCGGGACAGAATTAAATTCACCCCTCCACTTT
clone size: -; D gene: -; J gene: TRBJ1-4; V gene: TRBV7-9; CDR3 protein: CASSLVGEGSEKLFF; CDR3 DNA: TGTGCCAGCAGCTTAGTAGGGGAAGGGAGTGAAAAACTGTTTTTT
clone size: -; D gene: -; J gene: TRBJ1-2; V gene: TRBV5-1; CDR3 protein: CASSLQGNYGYTF; CDR3 DNA: TGCGCCAGCAGCTTACAGGGAAACTATGGCTACACCTTC
clone size: -; D gene: -; J gene: TRBJ1-6; V gene: TRBV7-2; CDR3 protein: CASSGHNNSPLHF; CDR3 DNA: TGTGCCAGCAGTGGACATAATAATTCACCCCTCCACTTT
clone size: -; D gene: -; J gene: TRBJ2-7; V gene: TRBV19; CDR3 protein: CASSIVGSSYEQYF; CDR3 DNA: TGTGCCAGTAGTATAGTGGGGAGCTCCTACGAGCAGTACTTC
clone size: -; D gene: TRBD1; J gene: TRBJ2-4; V gene: TRBV6-5; CDR3 protein: CASSFPGTGTIQYF; CDR3 DNA: TGTGCCAGCAGTTTCCCAGGGACAGGGACCATTCAGTACTTC
clone size: -; D gene: TRBD1; J gene: TRBJ1-5; V gene: TRBV6-5; CDR3 protein: CASSPSRGAQPQHF; CDR3 DNA: TGTGCCAGCAGCCCATCCAGGGGGGCACAGCCCCAGCATTTT
clone size: -; D gene: -; J gene: TRBJ1-1; V gene: TRBV6-1; CDR3 protein: CASSEWGDDTEAFF; CDR3 DNA: TGTGCCAGCAGTGAATGGGGGGACGACACTGAAGCTTTCTTT
clone size: -; D gene: -; J gene: TRBJ1-2; V gene: TRBV19; CDR3 protein: CASSIGQSIYGYTF; CDR3 DNA: TGTGCCAGTAGTATCGGACAGTCAATCTATGGCTACACCTTC
clone size: -; D gene: -; J gene: TRBJ2-3; V gene: TRBV3-1/TRBV3-2; CDR3 protein: CATKGDPDTQYF; CDR3 DNA: TGTGCCACGAAAGGGGATCCAGATACGCAGTATTTT
clone size: -; D gene: -; J gene: TRBJ2-2; V gene: TRBV28; CDR3 protein: CASRTGLDTGELFF; CDR3 DNA: TGTGCCAGCAGAACAGGGTTGGACACCGGGGAGCTGTTTTTT
clone size: -; D gene: TRBD1; J gene: TRBJ1-6; V gene: TRBV14; CDR3 protein: CASYIHRDRGLHNNSPLHF; CDR3 DNA: TGTGCCAGTTACATCCACCGGGACAGGGGCCTTCATAATAATTCACCCCTCCACTTT
clone size: -; D gene: TRBD1; J gene: TRBJ1-2; V gene: TRBV23-1; CDR3 protein: CASTGQGATRNYGYTF; CDR3 DNA: TGCGCCAGCACAGGACAGGGGGCGACGAGGAACTATGGCTACACCTTC
clone size: -; D gene: TRBD1; J gene: TRBJ1-5; V gene: TRBV3-1/TRBV3-2; CDR3 protein: CASSQRQGNQPQHF; CDR3 DNA: TGTGCCAGCAGCCAAAGACAGGGGAATCAGCCCCAGCATTTT
clone size: few; D gene: -; J gene: TRBJ2-2; V gene: TRBV11-3; CDR3 protein: CASSPVHGELFF; CDR3 DNA: TGTGCCAGCAGCCCCGTTCACGGGGAGCTGTTTTTT
clone size: once; D gene: -; J gene: TRBJ1-6; V gene: TRBV2; CDR3 protein: CASAVARNSPLHF; CDR3 DNA: TGTGCCAGCGCCGTCGCGCGGAATTCACCCCTCCACTTT
clone size: -; D gene: -; J gene: TRBJ1-4; V gene: TRBV4-3; CDR3 protein: CASSQDIPRNLGGLNEKLFF; CDR3 DNA: TGCGCCAGCAGCCAAGATATACCCCGGAATTTGGGTGGGCTCAATGAAAAACTGTTTTTT
clone size: -; D gene: TRBD1; J gene: TRBJ1-1; V gene: TRBV5-1; CDR3 protein: CASSSDRDTEAFF; CDR3 DNA: TGCGCCAGCAGTTCGGACAGGGACACTGAAGCTTTCTTT
clone size: -; D gene: -; J gene: TRBJ1-4; V gene: TRBV6-5; CDR3 protein: CASRGGTATNEKLFF; CDR3 DNA: TGTGCCAGCAGGGGGGGGACGGCAACTAATGAAAAACTGTTTTTT
clone size: -; D gene: TRBD2; J gene: TRBJ2-3; V gene: TRBV18; CDR3 protein: CASSHSASGGPSSTDTQYF; CDR3 DNA: TGTGCCAGCTCACACTCGGCTAGCGGGGGGCCCTCTAGCACAGATACGCAGTATTTT
clone size: once; D gene: TRBD2; J gene: TRBJ2-7; V gene: TRBV6-2/TRBV6-3; CDR3 protein: CASSYSGSSYEQYF; CDR3 DNA: TGTGCCAGCAGTTACAGCGGGAGCTCCTACGAGCAGTACTTC
clone size: -; D gene: TRBD1; J gene: TRBJ1-2; V gene: TRBV18; CDR3 protein: CASSPAGGNYGYTF; CDR3 DNA: TGTGCCAGCTCACCAGCAGGGGGCAACTATGGCTACACCTTC